The next 26 T cell receptor beta chains were all read from a single sample in a study of OX40 agonist ivuxolimab in advanced cancers. Clones were sequenced by immunoSEQ multiplex PCR, and TCRdb holds only the in-frame ones, with some missing. Of 42,000 or so clones detected, around 90% appear once; the ten largest clones hold roughly 0.57%. The sequencing here drew on CD4+ or CD8+ T cells sorted from blood, taken in a trial of the OX40 agonist ivuxolimab. These receptor sequences come from an adult with an advanced solid tumor such as melanoma, head and neck, liver or kidney cancer.

This chain links TRBV7-9 with TRBJ1-1; a possible D gene is TRBD1 (6 bases). The V end lost 5 bases, the J end lost 1 base, and 8 bases lay between the germline ends. The germline V gene encodes CDR1 SEHNR and CDR2 FQNEAQ (reference sequence). This CDR3 is 13 amino acids long. The CDR3 is CASSKGGNTEAFF. The CDR3 coding sequence is TGTGCCAGCAGCAAGGGGGGGAACACTGAAGCTTTCTTT. The full variable domain, with the rest looked up from reference TRBV7-9 and TRBJ1-1, is DTGVSQNPRHKITKRGQNVTFRCDPISEHNRLYWYRQTLGQGPEFLTYFQNEAQLEKSRLLSDRFSAERPKGSFSTLEIQRTEQGDSAMYLCASSKGGNTEAFFGQGTRLTVV.

This clone was detected a few times. This chain uses TRBV5-1 with TRBJ2-7, with a weak D call TRBD1 (5 bases). The CDR3 is made up of 13 amino acids. The germline gives CDR1 SGHRS, CDR2 YFSETQ. Trimming took off 5 bases at V and 6 bases at J, with 15 bases between the two ends. The CDR3 is CASSTGLIREQYF. DNA for the CDR3: TGCGCCAGCAGTACAGGATTGATACGCGAGCAGTACTTC. The whole variable domain, remainder taken from reference TRBV5-1 and TRBJ2-7, is KAGVTQTPRYLIKTRGQQVTLSCSPISGHRSVSWYQQTPGQGLQFLFEYFSETQRNKGNFPGRFSGRQFSNSRSEMNVSTLELGDSALYLCASSTGLIREQYFGPGTRLTVT.

The chain carries TRBV7-2 and TRBJ2-1; 8 positions match TRBD2. The CDR3 has 16 amino acids. From germline, CDR1 is SGHTA and CDR2 FQGNSA. The junction had 6 bases not matched to a gene; V was cut back by 1 base and J by 4 bases. CDR3 protein: CASSLEASGWYNEQFF. In DNA, the CDR3 is TGTGCCAGCAGCTTAGAGGCTAGCGGGTGGTACAATGAGCAGTTCTTC.

The gene calls are TRBV11-3 and TRBJ2-3; 11 nucleotides agree with TRBD2. The V gene's germline CDR1 is SGHNT and CDR2 YENEEA. The CDR3 has 16 residues. J lost 4 bases, V lost 5 bases, and 8 bases had no gene match. The CDR3 nucleotides are TGTGCCAGCAGCCTACGACTAGCGGGGATCTCAGATACGCAGTATTTT. As protein: CASSLRLAGISDTQYF.

This clone was counted once. This sequence joins TRBV11-2 and TRBJ2-1; 9 positions agree with TRBD2. V was pared by 3 bases and J by 2 bases, with 8 bases of the junction left unmatched. Germline V gives CDR1 SGHAT, CDR2 FQNNGV. The CDR3 is 17 amino acids. The CDR3 loop is CASSFGSGGQTYNEQFF. In DNA, the CDR3 is TGTGCCAGCAGCTTTGGTAGCGGGGGCCAGACCTACAATGAGCAGTTCTTC.

The J gene is TRBJ2-5, the V gene TRBV7-2; TRBD2 agrees at 15 bases. Germline V gives CDR1 SGHTA, CDR2 FQGNSA. The CDR3 totals 18 residues. Trimming cost V 5 bases and J 4 bases; bases outside gene matches: 11. CDR3 nucleotide sequence: TGTGCCAGCAGCCGACAGGGGACTAGCGGGGGGATGCGAGAGACCCAGTACTTC. This encodes CASSRQGTSGGMRETQYF. The full variable domain, with the rest looked up from reference TRBV7-2 and TRBJ2-5, is GAGVSQSPSNKVTEKGKDVELRCDPISGHTALYWYRQSLGQGLEFLIYFQGNSAPDKSGLPSDRFSAERTGGSVSTLTIQRTQQEDSAVYLCASSRQGTSGGMRETQYFGPGTRLLVL.

The rearrangement uses TRBV2 and TRBJ1-5, with unresolved D. The CDR3 has 15 residues. Germline lookup yields CDR1 SNHLY and CDR2 FYNNEI. Trimming removed 6 bases at V and 0 bases at J, with 12 bases between. The CDR3 loop is CASRFLINSNQPQHF. As DNA, the CDR3 is TGTGCCAGCAGGTTCCTCATTAATAGCAATCAGCCCCAGCATTTT.

This clone was seen a few times. This chain uses TRBV11-1 with TRBJ2-3; D unresolved. Looked up from germline, CDR1 is SGHAT and CDR2 is FQDESV (reference sequence). V was cut by 3 bases and J by 5 bases, with 6 bases left in between. CDR3 length: 12 residues. For the CDR3, the DNA is TGTGCCAGCAGCTTGGATAGAGATACGCAGTATTTT. Translation: CASSLDRDTQYF.

The chain joins TRBV5-8 to TRBJ2-3; no reliable D call. Trimming cost V 0 bases and J 4 bases, with 12 bases left between them. The V gene's germline CDR1 is SGHTS and CDR2 YDEGEE. The CDR3 extends over 15 amino acids. The CDR3 region is CASSLARSASDTQYF. The CDR3 bases are TGTGCCAGCAGCTTGGCGAGGTCAGCTTCAGATACGCAGTATTTT. Variable domain in full (rest from reference TRBV5-8 and TRBJ2-3): EAGVTQSPTHLIKTRGQQATLRCSPISGHTSVYWYQQALGLGLQFLLWYDEGEERNRGNFPPRFSGRQFPNYSSELNVNALELEDSALYLCASSLARSASDTQYFGPGTRLTVL.

The chain carries TRBV7-3 and TRBJ2-7; D is uncertain. Trimming stripped 5 bases from V and 6 bases from J, with 11 bases between. Germline V gene data show CDR1 as SGHTA and CDR2 as FQGTGA. The CDR3 consists of 12 residues. Here the CDR3 reads CASSRDSLEQYF. CDR3 coding DNA: TGTGCCAGCAGCCGCGACTCTCTCGAGCAGTACTTC.

CDR3 sequence: CASSPLGVGNTIYF. CDR3 nucleotide sequence: TGTGCCAGCAGCCCTTTAGGGGTTGGAAACACCATATATTTT. V gene TRBV14 combines with J gene TRBJ1-3; TRBD1 might be the D (5 bases). With 4 bases removed from V and 3 bases from J, the gap between germline ends came to 10 bases. The CDR3 is 14 residues long. Germline lookup yields CDR1 SGHDN and CDR2 FVKESK. Combining the CDR3 with reference TRBV14 and TRBJ1-3 gives the whole variable domain EAGVTQFPSHSVIEKGQTVTLRCDPISGHDNLYWYRRVMGKEIKFLLHFVKESKQDESGMPNNRFLAERTGGTYSTLKVQPAELEDSGVYFCASSPLGVGNTIYFGEGSWLTVV.

The genes are TRBV6-5 and TRBJ2-1, with D perhaps matching TRBD2 (7 bases). Germline CDR1 reads MNHEY; CDR2 reads SVGAGI. The CDR3 has 15 amino acids. Trimming shortened V by 6 bases and J by 7 bases, and 19 bases separated the two germline ends. Here the CDR3 DNA reads TGTGCCAGCAGCTCCGGGGCGGGGGCGAGGAATGAGCAGTTCTTC. This gives the protein CASSSGAGARNEQFF.

The V gene is TRBV6-1, the J gene TRBJ2-3, with 9 bases fitting TRBD1. The CDR3 totals 17 residues. CDR1 is MNHNS and CDR2 is SASEGT in the germline V gene. Losses at the gene ends were 0 bases for V and 8 bases for J; bases not matched to a gene: 12. CDR3 loop: CASSEAYWTGEGGTQYF. The CDR3 DNA reads TGTGCCAGCAGTGAAGCCTACTGGACAGGGGAGGGCGGTACGCAGTATTTT.

The chain joins TRBV5-1 to TRBJ2-5; tentatively, D is TRBD2 (5 bases). CDR3 length: 14 residues. V was pared by 2 bases and J by 2 bases, with 10 bases between. The germline gives CDR1 SGHRS, CDR2 YFSETQ. The CDR3 reads CASSFSGKQETQYF. CDR3 DNA: TGCGCCAGCAGCTTTTCCGGGAAACAAGAGACCCAGTACTTC.

This chain connects TRBV7-2 to TRBJ1-1; D ambiguous. Per germline, CDR1 SGHTA and CDR2 FQGNSA. CDR3 length equals 13 residues. The V end was cut by 0 bases, the J end by 0 bases, with 2 bases between. CDR3: CASSLALNTEAFF. CDR3 DNA: TGTGCCAGCAGCTTAGCTTTGAACACTGAAGCTTTCTTT.

The V and J genes are TRBV29-1 and TRBJ1-1; D ambiguous. Trimming cost V 8 bases and J 2 bases, with 12 bases left between them. This CDR3 has 12 residues. Germline CDR1 and CDR2: SQVTM and ANQGSEA. For the CDR3, the DNA is TGCAGCTCAAAGACGGGAAACACTGAAGCTTTCTTT. This sequence encodes CSSKTGNTEAFF.

V usage is TRBV5-6 and J usage is TRBJ2-5, with 7 bases matching TRBD1. V gave up 3 bases and J gave up 7 bases; unmatched junction bases: 6. The CDR3 runs to 13 residues. In germline, CDR1 is SGHDT, CDR2 YYEEEE. The CDR3, as DNA: TGTGCCAGCAGCTCCGGGACAGAGGTGACCCAGTACTTC. Protein sequence: CASSSGTEVTQYF. The full variable domain, completed using reference TRBV5-6 and TRBJ2-5, is DAGVTQSPTHLIKTRGQQVTLRCSPKSGHDTVSWYQQALGQGPQFIFQYYEEEERQRGNFPDRFSGHQFPNYSSELNVNALLLGDSALYLCASSSGTEVTQYFGPGTRLLVL.

The chain recombines TRBV6-6 with TRBJ1-2; D unresolved. The CDR3 totals 14 residues. Germline CDR1 MNHNY, CDR2 SVGAGI (reference sequence). Trimming cost V 0 bases and J 6 bases, with 11 bases left between them. The CDR3, as DNA: TGTGCCAGCAGTTACTCAGGAATCTCCCATGGCTACACCTTC. It specifies CASSYSGISHGYTF.

This clone was found a few times. The chain combines TRBV6-1 with TRBJ1-1; possibly TRBD1 for D (5 bases). V was cut by 6 bases and J by 4 bases, with 12 bases left in between. The CDR3 spans 13 residues. Per the germline V gene, CDR1 is MNHNS and CDR2 is SASEGT. In DNA, the CDR3 is TGTGCCAGCAGCGCAGCCAGGGCCACTGAAGCTTTCTTT. Amino acids: CASSAARATEAFF.

The genes are TRBV5-1 and TRBJ1-1, with a tentative D call TRBD1 (6 bases). There are 14 residues in the CDR3. The V end was cut by 4 bases, the J end by 2 bases, with 12 bases between. Germline loops: CDR1 SGHRS, CDR2 YFSETQ. The CDR3 region is CASSLQGGNTEAFF. In nucleotides, the CDR3 is TGCGCCAGCAGCCTACAGGGCGGCAACACTGAAGCTTTCTTT.

The chain recombines TRBV6-5 with TRBJ1-5; no clear D. Deletions cut 4 bases from V and 4 bases from J, with 8 bases between. Germline lookup yields CDR1 MNHEY and CDR2 SVGAGI. The CDR3 runs to 13 residues. CDR3 amino acids: CASSFSANQPQHF. CDR3 nucleotides: TGTGCCAGCAGTTTCTCGGCTAATCAGCCCCAGCATTTT.

V and J are TRBV7-2 and TRBJ2-5, with TRBD2 as a possible D gene (6 bases). Trimming pared 1 base from V and 1 base from J, leaving 13 bases between. The germline V gene has CDR1 SGHTA and CDR2 FQGNSA. The CDR3 extends over 16 amino acids. CDR3 in DNA: TGTGCCAGCAGCTTAGGCGGAGGGGTGCCCCAAGAGACCCAGTACTTC. Amino acids: CASSLGGGVPQETQYF. Supplemented by reference TRBV7-2 and TRBJ2-5, the full variable domain reads GAGVSQSPSNKVTEKGKDVELRCDPISGHTALYWYRQSLGQGLEFLIYFQGNSAPDKSGLPSDRFSAERTGGSVSTLTIQRTQQEDSAVYLCASSLGGGVPQETQYFGPGTRLLVL.

This chain joins TRBV4-3 and TRBJ2-4, with D unclear. Germline loops: CDR1 LGHNA, CDR2 YSLEER. Between the trimmed V and J ends, which lost 1 base and 0 bases, there was a span of 4 bases. The CDR3 loop spans 14 amino acids. CDR3 bases: TGCGCCAGCAGCCAAGGCCTAGCCAAAAACATTCAGTACTTC. Its translation is CASSQGLAKNIQYF.

This chain links TRBV7-2 with TRBJ1-6; the D gene is possibly TRBD1 (6 bases). Deletions cut 5 bases from V and 8 bases from J, with 16 bases between. Germline V CDR1 and CDR2: SGHTA, FQGNSA. The CDR3 is 15 amino acids. The CDR3 DNA reads TGTGCCAGCAGCCCAGGGGCCGGGAATTATTCACCCCTCCACTTT. The encoded protein is CASSPGAGNYSPLHF.

The V and J genes are TRBV6-5 and TRBJ1-2; 8 nucleotides line up with TRBD1. The CDR3 totals 15 residues. Germline V gene data show CDR1 as MNHEY and CDR2 as SVGAGI. Trimming cost V 6 bases and J 0 bases; bases outside gene matches: 6. The CDR3 DNA sequence: TGTGCCAGCAGCCCGACAGGGGTGGCTAACTATGGCTACACCTTC. It translates to CASSPTGVANYGYTF.

The chain employs TRBV18 and TRBJ2-2; the D gene is possibly TRBD1 (5 bases). This CDR3 comprises 15 residues. Trimming removed 0 bases from V and 4 bases from J, with 9 bases in between. Germline V gene sequence: CDR1 KGHSH, CDR2 LQKENI. The CDR3 DNA sequence: TGTGCCAGCTCACCACCGGGGCGTGGCACCGGGGAGCTGTTTTTT. It specifies CASSPPGRGTGELFF.